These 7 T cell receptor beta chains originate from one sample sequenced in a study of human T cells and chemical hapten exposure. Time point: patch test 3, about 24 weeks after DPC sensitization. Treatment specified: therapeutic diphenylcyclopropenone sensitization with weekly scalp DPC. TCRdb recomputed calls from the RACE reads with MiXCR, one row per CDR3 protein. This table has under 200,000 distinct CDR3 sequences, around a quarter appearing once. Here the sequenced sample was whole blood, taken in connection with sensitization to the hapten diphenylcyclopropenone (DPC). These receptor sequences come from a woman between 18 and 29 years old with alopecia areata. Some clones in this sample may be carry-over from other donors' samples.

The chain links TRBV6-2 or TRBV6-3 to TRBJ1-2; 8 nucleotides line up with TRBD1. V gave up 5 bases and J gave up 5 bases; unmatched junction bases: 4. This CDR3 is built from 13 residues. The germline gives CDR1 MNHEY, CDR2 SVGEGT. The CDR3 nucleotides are TGTGCCAGCAGTGAGGACAGGGAATATGGCTACACCTTC. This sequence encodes CASSEDREYGYTF.

CDR3 sequence: CASSEFRTSREQYF. The CDR3 nucleotides are TGTGCCAGCAGTGAATTCAGGACTAGCCGCGAGCAGTACTTC. The chain combines TRBV25-1 with TRBJ2-7; TRBD2 aligns across 8 bases. The CDR3 runs 14 residues. Losses at the gene ends were 1 base for V and 6 bases for J; bases not matched to a gene: 5. CDR1 and CDR2 (germline): MGHDK, SYGVNS.

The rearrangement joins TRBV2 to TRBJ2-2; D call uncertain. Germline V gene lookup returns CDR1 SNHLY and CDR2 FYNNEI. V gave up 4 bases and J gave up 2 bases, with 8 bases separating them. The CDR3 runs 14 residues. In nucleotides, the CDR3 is TGTGCCAGCAGTGTCAACTCTAACACCGGGGAGCTGTTTTTT. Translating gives CASSVNSNTGELFF.

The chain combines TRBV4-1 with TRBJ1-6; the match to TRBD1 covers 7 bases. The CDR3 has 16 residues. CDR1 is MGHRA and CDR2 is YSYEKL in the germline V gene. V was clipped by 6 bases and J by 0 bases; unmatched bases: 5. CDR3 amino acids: CASRGGVSSYNSPLHF. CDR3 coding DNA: TGCGCCAGCAGAGGGGGCGTTAGCTCCTATAATTCACCCCTCCACTTT.

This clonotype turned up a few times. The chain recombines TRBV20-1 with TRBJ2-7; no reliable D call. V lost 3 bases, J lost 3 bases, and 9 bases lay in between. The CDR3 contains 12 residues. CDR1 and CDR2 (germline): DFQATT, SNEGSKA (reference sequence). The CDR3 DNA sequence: TGCAGTGCTAGTGGACCTAACTACGAGCAGTACTTC. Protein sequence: CSASGPNYEQYF.

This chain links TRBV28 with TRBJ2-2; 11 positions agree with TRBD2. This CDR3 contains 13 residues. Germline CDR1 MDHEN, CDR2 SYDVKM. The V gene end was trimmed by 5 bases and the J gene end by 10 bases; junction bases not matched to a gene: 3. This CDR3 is CASSLAGGEELFF. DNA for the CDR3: TGTGCCAGCAGTCTAGCGGGAGGAGAGGAGCTGTTTTTT.

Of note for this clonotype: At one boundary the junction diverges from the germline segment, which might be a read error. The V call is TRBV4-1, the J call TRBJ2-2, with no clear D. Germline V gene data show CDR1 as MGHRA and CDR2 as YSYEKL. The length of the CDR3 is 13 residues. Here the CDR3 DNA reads TGCGCCAGTAGCCAACGGTGGGCCGGGGAGCTGTTTTTT. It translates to CASSQRWAGELFF.